A selection of T cell receptor beta chains follows, all from one sample in a study of T cells in Graves' hyperthyroidism and ophthalmopathy. TCRdb processed the multiplex PCR reads anew with MiXCR; each CDR3 protein has one entry. The sample consists of approximately 600,000 distinct CDR3 sequences, about 17% of them appearing once. Material: blood. The receptor source for this set is a woman aged 30 to 39 with Graves' hyperthyroidism. The CDR3 runs from the conserved cysteine through the conserved F or W. A D gene is named only where the DNA matches it firmly. Some rows mark clone size as missing; the rest say once, few, many or name a class of expanded clone.

clone_size: many
cdr3_length: 12
d_call: .
j_call: TRBJ2-7
v_call: TRBV6-1
cdr3_nt: TGTGCCATCCGGATTGGCGACCACGAGCAGTACTTC
cdr3_aa: CAIRIGDHEQYF

clone_size: .
cdr3_length: 21
d_call: TRBD2
j_call: TRBJ2-3
v_call: TRBV6-2/TRBV6-3
cdr3_nt: TGTGTCAGCACCCCGGGACTAGCGGGACCTGAGCGATTTCTCAGCACAGATACGCAGTATTTT
cdr3_aa: CVSTPGLAGPERFLSTDTQYF

clone_size: many
cdr3_length: 15
d_call: .
j_call: TRBJ2-1
v_call: TRBV12-3/TRBV12-4
cdr3_nt: TGTGCCAGCAGTTTACTTCTAGAAGGGAACAATGAGCAGTTCTTC
cdr3_aa: CASSLLLEGNNEQFF

clone_size: few
cdr3_length: 17
d_call: TRBD2
j_call: TRBJ2-1
v_call: TRBV5-8
cdr3_nt: TGTGCCAGCAGCTTACCGGCTAGCGGGAGGGGGTACAATGAGCAGTTCTTC
cdr3_aa: CASSLPASGRGYNEQFF

clone_size: once
cdr3_length: 14
d_call: TRBD1
j_call: TRBJ1-1
v_call: TRBV6-1
cdr3_nt: TGTGCCAGCAGTGGACGGACAGGGTTGACTGAAGCTTTCTTT
cdr3_aa: CASSGRTGLTEAFF

clone_size: few
cdr3_length: 14
d_call: .
j_call: TRBJ1-2
v_call: TRBV28
cdr3_nt: TGTGCCAGCAGTTTATCGGGGCGTCTAAGAGGCTACACCTTC
cdr3_aa: CASSLSGRLRGYTF

clone_size: few
cdr3_length: 15
d_call: TRBD1
j_call: TRBJ1-2
v_call: TRBV28
cdr3_nt: TGTGCCAGCAGCCCCCCGGGACAGGGGATCTATGGCTACACCTTC
cdr3_aa: CASSPPGQGIYGYTF

clone_size: many
cdr3_length: 15
d_call: TRBD2
j_call: TRBJ2-7
v_call: TRBV28
cdr3_nt: TGTGCCAGCAGTTCCGTACCGGGGAGGGGACACGAGCAGTACTTC
cdr3_aa: CASSSVPGRGHEQYF

clone_size: many
cdr3_length: 16
d_call: TRBD1
j_call: TRBJ2-7
v_call: TRBV30
cdr3_nt: TGTGCCTGGAGTTCCCTATCGTGGGACAGGGGGTACGAGCAGTACTTC
cdr3_aa: CAWSSLSWDRGYEQYF

clone_size: few
cdr3_length: 15
d_call: TRBD1
j_call: TRBJ2-7
v_call: TRBV5-1
cdr3_nt: TGCGCCAGCAGCTTAAGACAGGGCGCTAACTACGAGCAGTACTTC
cdr3_aa: CASSLRQGANYEQYF

clone_size: many
cdr3_length: 15
d_call: .
j_call: TRBJ1-2
v_call: TRBV3-1
cdr3_nt: TGTGCCAGCAGCCAAGATCACAGCCCTAACTATGGCTACACCTTC
cdr3_aa: CASSQDHSPNYGYTF

clone_size: .
cdr3_length: 17
d_call: TRBD1
j_call: TRBJ2-2
v_call: TRBV28
cdr3_nt: TGTGCCAGCAGCCAAACCCCTGGCAGGGGGTACCGGTTGGAGCTGTTTTTT
cdr3_aa: CASSQTPGRGYRLELFF

clone_size: .
cdr3_length: 14
d_call: .
j_call: TRBJ1-6
v_call: TRBV5-4
cdr3_nt: TGTGCCAGCAGCTTGGAGAGAACCGATTCACCCCTCCACTTT
cdr3_aa: CASSLERTDSPLHF

clone_size: many
cdr3_length: 14
d_call: TRBD2
j_call: TRBJ2-2
v_call: TRBV2
cdr3_nt: TGTGCCAACCTACTAGCGGGAGGGCGCGGGGAGCTGTTTTTT
cdr3_aa: CANLLAGGRGELFF

clone_size: many
cdr3_length: 13
d_call: .
j_call: TRBJ2-7
v_call: TRBV28
cdr3_nt: TGTGCCAGCAGTAAAGACGGTCCCTACGAGCAGTACTTC
cdr3_aa: CASSKDGPYEQYF

clone_size: few
cdr3_length: 14
d_call: .
j_call: TRBJ2-7
v_call: TRBV5-6
cdr3_nt: TGTGCCAGCAGCCCCACAGGGAACCTATACGAGCAGTACTTC
cdr3_aa: CASSPTGNLYEQYF

clone_size: many
cdr3_length: 15
d_call: TRBD2
j_call: TRBJ2-1
v_call: TRBV28
cdr3_nt: TGTGCCAGCAGTTCTAGCGGGAGGGCCGGAGTTGAGCAGTTCTTC
cdr3_aa: CASSSSGRAGVEQFF

clone_size: many
cdr3_length: 14
d_call: .
j_call: TRBJ1-1
v_call: TRBV28
cdr3_nt: TGTGCCAGCAGCCCTCGGTCGTTATACACTGAAGCTTTCTTT
cdr3_aa: CASSPRSLYTEAFF

clone_size: many
cdr3_length: 15
d_call: TRBD1
j_call: TRBJ1-2
v_call: TRBV12-3/TRBV12-4
cdr3_nt: TGTGCCAGCAGTTTATTTCAGCTCGGGACAGAGGGCTACACCTTC
cdr3_aa: CASSLFQLGTEGYTF

clone_size: .
cdr3_length: 16
d_call: TRBD2
j_call: TRBJ2-1
v_call: TRBV9
cdr3_nt: TGTGCCAGCAGCGTCCAGGGAGGGAGCTCCTACAATGAGCAGTTCTTC
cdr3_aa: CASSVQGGSSYNEQFF

clone_size: many
cdr3_length: 15
d_call: .
j_call: TRBJ2-3
v_call: TRBV6-1
cdr3_nt: TGTGCCAGCAGTTCATTCGGACCTGAGGGGGATACGCAGTATTTT
cdr3_aa: CASSSFGPEGDTQYF

clone_size: .
cdr3_length: 12
d_call: .
j_call: TRBJ1-4
v_call: TRBV2
cdr3_nt: TGTGCCAGCAGTGAGGGGGATGAAAAACTGTTTTTT
cdr3_aa: CASSEGDEKLFF

clone_size: many
cdr3_length: 14
d_call: TRBD1
j_call: TRBJ2-7
v_call: TRBV6-1
cdr3_nt: TGTGCCAGCAGTGAAGTGGGGACAGGACACGAGCAGTACTTC
cdr3_aa: CASSEVGTGHEQYF

clone_size: few
cdr3_length: 14
d_call: .
j_call: TRBJ1-1
v_call: TRBV6-6
cdr3_nt: TGTGCCAGCAGTTACTCTCACAAGGGGACTGAAGCTTTCTTT
cdr3_aa: CASSYSHKGTEAFF

clone_size: many
cdr3_length: 13
d_call: .
j_call: TRBJ2-7
v_call: TRBV6-5
cdr3_nt: TGTGCCAGCAGTTACTCGACGGAGTACGAGCAGTACTTC
cdr3_aa: CASSYSTEYEQYF

clone_size: .
cdr3_length: 12
d_call: .
j_call: TRBJ1-2
v_call: TRBV6-2/TRBV6-3
cdr3_nt: TGTGCCAGCAGCGGGAAGGGATATGGCTACACCTTC
cdr3_aa: CASSGKGYGYTF

clone_size: many
cdr3_length: 15
d_call: .
j_call: TRBJ1-1
v_call: TRBV20-1
cdr3_nt: TGCAGTGCTAGTGGGGCTTTACAGGGACGGACTGAAGCTTTCTTT
cdr3_aa: CSASGALQGRTEAFF

clone_size: many
cdr3_length: 13
d_call: .
j_call: TRBJ2-1
v_call: TRBV6-1
cdr3_nt: TGTGCCAGCAGGAGCTGGGCTGACAATGAGCAGTTCTTC
cdr3_aa: CASRSWADNEQFF

clone_size: .
cdr3_length: 15
d_call: TRBD2
j_call: TRBJ2-3
v_call: TRBV10-3
cdr3_nt: TGTGCCATCAGTGACGGAGCGGGACCCACAGATACGCAGTATTTT
cdr3_aa: CAISDGAGPTDTQYF

clone_size: .
cdr3_length: 13
d_call: .
j_call: TRBJ2-5
v_call: TRBV3-1
cdr3_nt: TGTGCCAGCAGCCAAGATAGGTCAAGGACCCAGTACTTC
cdr3_aa: CASSQDRSRTQYF

clone_size: .
cdr3_length: 14
d_call: TRBD1
j_call: TRBJ1-2
v_call: TRBV6-5
cdr3_nt: TGTGCCAGCAGTTACTCAACAGGGGATGATGGCTACACCTTC
cdr3_aa: CASSYSTGDDGYTF

clone_size: .
cdr3_length: 19
d_call: TRBD2
j_call: TRBJ2-1
v_call: TRBV5-1
cdr3_nt: TGCGCCAGCAGCTTATACGGACTAGCGGGAGGGATTACAATGAGCGAGCAGTTCTTC
cdr3_aa: CASSLYGLAGGITMSEQFF

clone_size: many
cdr3_length: 11
d_call: .
j_call: TRBJ2-1
v_call: TRBV7-8
cdr3_nt: TGTGCCAGCAGCTTTTTCAATGAGCAGTTCTTC
cdr3_aa: CASSFFNEQFF

clone_size: few
cdr3_length: 15
d_call: TRBD2
j_call: TRBJ2-3
v_call: TRBV6-1
cdr3_nt: TGTGCCAGCAGACCCAACCGGGAGCGGGGGGGTACGCAGTATTTT
cdr3_aa: CASRPNRERGGTQYF

clone_size: many
cdr3_length: 14
d_call: .
j_call: TRBJ1-5
v_call: TRBV24-1
cdr3_nt: TGTGCCACCAGTCAGGGTACAGACTATCAGCCCCAGCATTTT
cdr3_aa: CATSQGTDYQPQHF

clone_size: .
cdr3_length: 14
d_call: .
j_call: TRBJ2-1
v_call: TRBV2
cdr3_nt: TGTGCCAGCTCACAGGCCCAAAACGAGGGTGAGCAGTTCTTC
cdr3_aa: CASSQAQNEGEQFF

clone_size: .
cdr3_length: 16
d_call: TRBD1
j_call: TRBJ1-1
v_call: TRBV15
cdr3_nt: TGTGCCACCAGCAGAGATAGGACAGGGGGGAACACTGAAGCTTTCTTT
cdr3_aa: CATSRDRTGGNTEAFF